The 21 T cell receptor beta chains below all came from one sample that was sequenced in a study of response to subunit inactivated influenza vaccine. TCRdb re-analysed the RT-PCR reads in MiXCR, keeping a single row per CDR3 protein. The sample contains 500,000 to 700,000 distinct CDR3 sequences, around 25% of which appear only once. This sample was shared with a second study, whose subject was T cells expressing NK-cell markers. This second study says: UMIs were included in TCR beta cDNA generated by 5'RACE template switching.

Here the sequenced sample was CD4+ T cells sorted from PBMCs, taken roughly 13 days after vaccination. The source of these receptors is a man aged 45-60 years who received an inactivated influenza vaccine.

This clonotype was seen a few times. V is TRBV5-1 and J is TRBJ2-3, with 9 bases identical to TRBD1. V lost 7 bases, J lost 3 bases, and 9 bases stayed unmatched. From germline, CDR1 is SGHRS and CDR2 YFSETQ. The CDR3 extends over 15 amino acids. CDR3 DNA: TGCGCCAGCGGGATACAGGGGGCCGAGACAGATACGCAGTATTTT. Its protein is CASGIQGAETDTQYF. Supplemented by reference TRBV5-1 and TRBJ2-3, the full variable domain reads KAGVTQTPRYLIKTRGQQVTLSCSPISGHRSVSWYQQTPGQGLQFLFEYFSETQRNKGNFPGRFSGRQFSNSRSEMNVSTLELGDSALYLCASGIQGAETDTQYFGPGTRLTVL.

V gene TRBV10-3 combines with J gene TRBJ1-2; D unclear. The CDR3 spans 13 residues. V was cut by 6 bases and J by 0 bases, with 8 bases left in between. Germline loops: CDR1 ENHRY, CDR2 SYGVKD. CDR3 DNA: TGTGCCATCAGAGCCTTCTCTAACTATGGCTACACCTTC. It encodes CAIRAFSNYGYTF.

This clonotype was seen only a few times. This rearrangement joins TRBV12-3 or TRBV12-4 to TRBJ1-2; D may be TRBD1 (5 bases). The V and J ends lost 7 bases and 4 bases respectively, with 16 bases between them. This CDR3 has 14 amino acids. Written as DNA, the CDR3 is TGTGCCAGCAAATATGGGGGGGGTTCCTATGGCTACACCTTC. Protein: CASKYGGGSYGYTF.

In its sample, this clonotype was seen a few times. The CDR3 sequence is CASSADRVVEQYF. CDR3 DNA: TGTGCCAGCAGTGCGGACAGGGTGGTCGAGCAGTACTTC. The chain is built from TRBV7-2 and TRBJ2-7; 8 nucleotides agree with TRBD1. V dropped 6 bases and J dropped 6; count of bases not matched to a gene: 7. Germline V gene lookup returns CDR1 SGHTA and CDR2 FQGNSA. The CDR3 runs 13 residues.

This clonotype was seen a few times. The gene calls are TRBV6-4 and TRBJ2-1; D not resolved. Germline V CDR1 and CDR2: MRHNA, SNTAGT. CDR3 length: 15 amino acids. V gave up 0 bases and J gave up 0 bases, with 6 bases separating them. The CDR3 DNA follows: TGTGCCAGCAGTGACTCGAGTGGCTCCTACAATGAGCAGTTCTTC. It yields the protein CASSDSSGSYNEQFF.

This chain joins TRBV7-8 and TRBJ1-5; 8 positions match TRBD1. This CDR3 has 19 residues. V dropped 7 bases and J dropped 4; count of bases not matched to a gene: 21. The V gene's germline CDR1 is SGHVS and CDR2 FQNEAQ. CDR3 in DNA: TGTGCCAGCAAGCTTAGTAGTGGACAGGGCGCGGGGCGAAATCAGCCCCAGCATTTT. This gives the protein CASKLSSGQGAGRNQPQHF.

This clonotype has just one count. The genes are TRBV25-1 and TRBJ2-3; D possibly corresponds to TRBD2 (7 bases). Per the germline V gene, CDR1 is MGHDK and CDR2 is SYGVNS. V was cut by 10 bases and J by 2 bases, with 16 bases left in between. CDR3 length equals 14 residues. CDR3 region: CATGSGTYTDTQYF. CDR3 bases: TGTGCCACTGGGAGCGGGACATACACAGATACGCAGTATTTT.

This clonotype showed up just once. CDR3 nucleotide sequence: TGTGCCAGCAGGATATGGGGACAGGGTTACAATGAGCAGTTCTTC. Translation gives CASRIWGQGYNEQFF. V usage is TRBV11-2 and J usage is TRBJ2-1, with 9 bases fitting TRBD1. The CDR3 contains 15 residues. Per the germline V gene, CDR1 is SGHAT and CDR2 is FQNNGV. V lost 6 bases and J lost 4; bases outside the gene matches: 7.

This clonotype was counted many times. This chain joins TRBV12-3 or TRBV12-4 and TRBJ1-5; possible D gene TRBD1, 5 bases. The V and J ends lost 6 bases and 0 bases respectively, with 15 bases between them. The CDR3 loop spans 16 amino acids. The CDR3 sequence: CASRRGGGYSNQPQHF. The CDR3 bases are TGTGCCAGCAGACGCGGGGGGGGGTATAGCAATCAGCCCCAGCATTTT.

The chain joins TRBV5-1 to TRBJ2-4, with D possibly being TRBD1 (5 bases). With 4 bases removed from V and 5 bases from J, the gap between germline ends came to 16 bases. Germline V CDR1 and CDR2: SGHRS, YFSETQ. This CDR3 is built from 15 residues. The CDR3 bases are TGCGCCAGCAGCCCGAATGCAGGACACCAAAACATTCAGTACTTC. It encodes CASSPNAGHQNIQYF.

The V and J genes are TRBV20-1 and TRBJ2-7; 11 nucleotides line up with TRBD1. The CDR3 consists of 15 residues. The germline V gene has CDR1 DFQATT and CDR2 SNEGSKA (reference sequence). The junction had 11 bases not matched to a gene; V was cut back by 6 bases and J by 4 bases. The DNA of the CDR3 is TGCAGTGCCTCATTTGGGGGGACAGGGGGTTACGAGCAGTACTTC. Translation: CSASFGGTGGYEQYF.

The V and J genes are TRBV14 and TRBJ2-7, with D uncertain. The CDR3 is 16 residues long. V lost 0 bases and J lost 4, with 16 bases in between. Germline CDR1 and CDR2: SGHDN and FVKESK. The CDR3 DNA reads TGTGCCAGCAGCCAAGATTGGTCCACCCTTCCGTACGAGCAGTACTTC. Translation gives CASSQDWSTLPYEQYF.

This clonotype was picked up a small number of times. This clone may be a read error of a much larger clone one base away. The chain is built from TRBV5-1 and TRBJ2-2; perhaps TRBD1 as D (5 bases). Between the trimmed V and J ends, which lost 0 bases and 4 bases, there was a span of 7 bases. CDR1 and CDR2 (germline): SGHRS, YFSETQ. CDR3 length: 14 amino acids. CDR3 residues: CASSLGQITGELFF. The CDR3 DNA follows: TGCGCCAGCAGCTTGGGACAGATCACCGGGGAGCTGTTTTTT.

In this sample, this clonotype turned up a few times. The chain recombines TRBV2 with TRBJ2-7, with TRBD2 as a possible D gene (6 bases). Trimming stripped 6 bases from V and 3 bases from J, with 12 bases between. Germline V CDR1 and CDR2: SNHLY, FYNNEI. This CDR3 contains 13 residues. The CDR3 nucleotides read TGTGCCAGCAGACCGGGACTGTACTACGAGCAGTACTTC. Protein sequence: CASRPGLYYEQYF.

This rearrangement joins TRBV3-1 to TRBJ2-1; D is possibly TRBD2 (5 bases). Looked up from germline, CDR1 is LGHDT and CDR2 is YNNKEL (reference sequence). V was trimmed by 2 bases and J by 10 bases, leaving 15 bases between them. This CDR3 has 14 residues. CDR3 DNA sequence: TGTGCCAGCAGCCAAATGGCTAGCTGGGGAGAGCAGTTCTTC. Its translation: CASSQMASWGEQFF.

This clonotype was detected only a few times. The V and J genes are TRBV7-2 and TRBJ2-3; possible D gene TRBD2, 6 bases. Germline-derived CDR1 and CDR2 are SGHTA and FQGNSA. Trimming removed 5 bases from V and 2 bases from J, with 11 bases in between. The CDR3 runs to 14 residues. This CDR3 reads CASSNWDFTDTQYF. The CDR3 region has the DNA TGTGCCAGCAGCAATTGGGACTTCACAGATACGCAGTATTTT.

The chain has TRBV12-3 or TRBV12-4 and TRBJ2-5, with D possibly being TRBD1 (5 bases). Trimming took off 0 bases at V and 3 bases at J, with 8 bases between the two ends. The CDR3 totals 14 residues. The CDR3 sequence is CASSLARVKETQYF. DNA for the CDR3: TGTGCCAGCAGTTTAGCCAGGGTGAAAGAGACCCAGTACTTC.

The rearrangement joins TRBV12-3 or TRBV12-4 to TRBJ2-2, with D tentatively TRBD1 or TRBD2 (5 bases each). This CDR3 contains 17 residues. Trimming took 7 bases from V and 4 from J, leaving 22 bases between them. This CDR3 is CASTLGRRPTSTGELFF. CDR3 nucleotide sequence: TGTGCCAGCACCCTGGGACGCAGACCAACTAGCACCGGGGAGCTGTTTTTT.

This clonotype occurred many times. V gene TRBV4-1 combines with J gene TRBJ2-7; tentative D call: TRBD1 (5 bases). The CDR3 covers 16 residues. The germline gives CDR1 MGHRA, CDR2 YSYEKL. Trimming took off 0 bases at V and 3 bases at J, with 15 bases between the two ends. CDR3 in DNA: TGCGCCAGCAGCCAAGATAAGGCTGCCAGGGTCTACGAGCAGTACTTC. Protein: CASSQDKAARVYEQYF.

This clonotype has more than one count but fewer than ten. V and J are TRBV12-3 or TRBV12-4 and TRBJ2-1, with unresolved D. The CDR3 extends over 12 amino acids. Trimming cost V 0 bases and J 7 bases, with 4 bases left between them. The DNA of the CDR3 is TGTGCCAGCAGTTTAGCCGCAAATGAGCAGTTCTTC. This gives the protein CASSLAANEQFF.

In its sample, this clonotype was seen a few times. The gene calls are TRBV10-3 and TRBJ1-2; no clear D. The CDR3 spans 14 residues. V was pared by 3 bases and J by 3 bases, with 11 bases between. The germline V gene has CDR1 ENHRY and CDR2 SYGVKD. The CDR3 nucleotides read TGTGCCATCAGTGACTCAAAGGAAGACTATGGCTACACCTTC. Residues: CAISDSKEDYGYTF.